This is a list of T cell receptor beta chains from one sample in a study of shared clonotypes between healthy human individuals. The data were produced by immunoSEQ multiplex PCR, yet TCRdb's version contains in-frame clones alone and is incomplete. The sample holds more than 850,000 clones, approximately 78% seen once. Sequencing was carried out using memory CD4+ T cells from PBMCs. The receptors were gathered from a man younger than 30 in good health. Some clones in this sample may be carry-over from other donors' samples. CDR3s include the opening cysteine and the closing phenylalanine or tryptophan. The D gene is left open where the match is weak. Rows may omit the clone size; those that give it use once, few, many or a size class.

j_gene	d_gene	v_gene	abundance	CDR3nt	CDR3aa
TRBJ1-3	TRBD1	TRBV18	few	TGTGCCAGCTCGCAGCCGGGACAGGGATCTGGAAACACCATATATTTT	CASSQPGQGSGNTIYF
TRBJ2-2	NA	TRBV21-1	NA	TGTGCCAGCAGCAAAGGCGCCGACACCGGGGAGCTGTTTTTT	CASSKGADTGELFF
TRBJ2-5	TRBD2	TRBV30	NA	TGTGCCTGGATCCCGGGACTAGCGGCACAAGGGACCCAGTACTTC	CAWIPGLAAQGTQYF
TRBJ1-2	NA	TRBV5-5	many	TGTGCCAGCAGCTCCTCCGGGACGTCAAAGGCTGGCTACACCTTC	CASSSSGTSKAGYTF
TRBJ1-1	NA	TRBV10-1	NA	TGCGCCAGCAGCGGGGGGTTGAGAGGGGCGAACACTGAAGCTTTCTTT	CASSGGLRGANTEAFF
TRBJ2-5	TRBD1	TRBV7-2	NA	TGTGCCAGCAGCCACGAATCAGGGGGCGCGGAGACCCAGTACTTC	CASSHESGGAETQYF
TRBJ2-5	TRBD2	TRBV18	NA	TGTGCCAGCTCACCAACTAGCGGGGAAGAGACCCAGTACTTC	CASSPTSGEETQYF
TRBJ2-5	NA	TRBV7-2	NA	TGTGCCAGCAGCTTAGTGTGGGGGGAGACCCAGTACTTC	CASSLVWGETQYF
TRBJ1-1	NA	TRBV6-6	NA	TGTGCCAGCAGCCAGCAGACCCCCACTGAAGCTTTCTTT	CASSQQTPTEAFF
TRBJ2-5	NA	TRBV30	once	TGTGCCTGGAGTGAAACCCCGGATGGGGAGCAGTACTTC	CAWSETPDGEQYF
TRBJ2-4	TRBD1	TRBV28	NA	TGTGCCAGCGGCAGGGGGAACATTCAGTACTTC	CASGRGNIQYF
TRBJ2-7	TRBD2	TRBV7-9	NA	TGTGCCAGCAGCTTGGGGCGGGGGGCCCACGAGCAGTACTTC	CASSLGRGAHEQYF
TRBJ2-3	NA	TRBV30	NA	TGTGCCTGGAGTGGGACTACCTCAGATACGCAGTATTTT	CAWSGTTSDTQYF
TRBJ2-2	NA	TRBV5-1	once	TGCGCCAGCAGCTTGTCCCTCTTTGGGGAGAACACCGGGGAGCTGTTTTTT	CASSLSLFGENTGELFF
TRBJ2-2	TRBD2	TRBV7-3	NA	TGTGCCAGCAGCTCACGGGGGGGAAACACCGGGGAGCTGTTTTTT	CASSSRGGNTGELFF
TRBJ2-3	TRBD2	TRBV29-1	NA	TGCAGCGTCGAAGGACTAGCGGGAGAGGGTACGCAGTATTTT	CSVEGLAGEGTQYF
TRBJ2-7	TRBD2	TRBV30	NA	TGTGCCCGGAAGAATGCGGGAGGGTACGAGCAGTACTTC	CARKNAGGYEQYF
TRBJ2-5	TRBD1	TRBV5-1	NA	TGCGCCAGCAGCTTGGAGGGCAGGGGGTTACAAGAGACCCAGTACTTC	CASSLEGRGLQETQYF
TRBJ2-5	NA	TRBV29-1	NA	TGCAGCGCCGGACAAAGGGGGCAAGAGACCCAGTACTTC	CSAGQRGQETQYF
TRBJ1-3	NA	TRBV15	once	TGTGCCACCAGCAGAGGATACGATAGAGGCACCATATATTTT	CATSRGYDRGTIYF
TRBJ2-2	TRBD2	TRBV5-1	NA	TGCGCCAGCAGCTTGACGGGAGGGAGGGTCACCGGGGAGCTGTTTTTT	CASSLTGGRVTGELFF
TRBJ1-4	NA	TRBV18	NA	TGTGCCAGCTCACCCTTCTCGGACGCTAATGAAAAACTGTTTTTT	CASSPFSDANEKLFF
TRBJ1-5	NA	TRBV5-4	once	TGTGCCAGCAGCTTTACAGGGTCTCGACAGCCCCAGCATTTT	CASSFTGSRQPQHF
TRBJ1-4	TRBD1	TRBV6-6	few	TGTGCCAGCGGGACAGGGGAAGAAAAACTGTTTTTT	CASGTGEEKLFF
TRBJ2-2	NA	TRBV28	NA	TGTGCCAGCAGAATCACCGGGGAGCTGTTTTTT	CASRITGELFF
TRBJ2-3	NA	TRBV7-9	NA	TGTGCCAGCGGCTCGGGGGTAGCTAGCACAGATACGCAGTATTTT	CASGSGVASTDTQYF
TRBJ2-1	TRBD1	TRBV5-1	NA	TGCGCCAGCAGCCTGTCCGGGACAGGGTTATATGAGCAGTTCTTC	CASSLSGTGLYEQFF
TRBJ2-7	TRBD2	TRBV28	NA	TGTGCCAGCAGCAAGACTAGCGGGAGGTTCGAGCAGTACTTC	CASSKTSGRFEQYF
TRBJ2-1	TRBD2	TRBV28	NA	TGTGCCAGCAGTGATCTAGCGGGAGGCGGTAATGAGCAGTTCTTC	CASSDLAGGGNEQFF
TRBJ2-1	TRBD2	TRBV9	NA	TGTGCCAGCAGCGTAGCATTAGCGGGAGTTGGCTACAATGAGCAGTTCTTC	CASSVALAGVGYNEQFF
TRBJ1-1	NA	TRBV4-2	NA	TGTGCCAGCAGCCAAGATATACAGCCGAACACTGAAGCTTTCTTT	CASSQDIQPNTEAFF
TRBJ2-1	NA	TRBV5-6	NA	TGTGCCAGCAGCAGCTTGGAGGGGCGGGGATACAATGAGCAGTTCTTC	CASSSLEGRGYNEQFF
TRBJ1-3	NA	TRBV28	NA	TGTGCCAGCAGTTTAATGCAGGGCTTCTCTGGAAACACCATATATTTT	CASSLMQGFSGNTIYF
TRBJ1-2	NA	TRBV2	NA	TGTGCCAGCAGCCAGGACAGCACCCCTTTCTATGGCTACACCTTC	CASSQDSTPFYGYTF
TRBJ2-1	TRBD2	TRBV5-1	many	TGCGCCAGCAGCCCGGGACTAGCGGGCTCCAATGAGCAGTTCTTC	CASSPGLAGSNEQFF
TRBJ2-1	NA	TRBV5-1	NA	TGCGCCAGCAGCTTGGGTGGACCCAGCTCCTACAATGAGCAGTTCTTC	CASSLGGPSSYNEQFF
TRBJ2-5	TRBD2	TRBV4-2	NA	TGTGCCAGCAGCCCGAGACTAGCAGAGACCCAGTACTTC	CASSPRLAETQYF
TRBJ2-7	NA	TRBV19	NA	TGTGCCAGTCATGGCCAGCGGAAGGCCTACGAGCAGTACTTC	CASHGQRKAYEQYF
TRBJ1-2	NA	TRBV27	NA	TGTGCCAGCAGCCCCGATAGGGCGGGAACCCTCTATGGCTACACCTTC	CASSPDRAGTLYGYTF
TRBJ2-7	NA	TRBV4-2	once	TGTGCCAGCAGCCAGGGGGGTTGGGACGAGCAGTACTTC	CASSQGGWDEQYF
TRBJ1-1	NA	TRBV28	NA	TGTGCCAGCGCGCCGGCCACGACAGTAACTGAAGCTTTCTTT	CASAPATTVTEAFF
TRBJ1-3	NA	TRBV2	NA	TGTGCCAGCAGATCCGGCTCCTCTGGAAACACCATATATTTT	CASRSGSSGNTIYF
TRBJ2-2	TRBD1	TRBV7-8	NA	TGTGCCAGCAGCTTATCTAGGGGGCAGTACACCGGGGAGCTGTTTTTT	CASSLSRGQYTGELFF
TRBJ1-4	NA	TRBV27	NA	TGTGCCAGCAGTTTGGTAGGGAGCGGCGGTCAGAGGAAACTGTTTTTT	CASSLVGSGGQRKLFF
TRBJ2-6	TRBD2	TRBV7-3	NA	TGTGCCAGCAGCCCAGTAGCGGGGAGTGGCTCTGGGGCCAACGTCCTGACTTTC	CASSPVAGSGSGANVLTF
TRBJ2-3	NA	TRBV5-5	NA	TGTGCCAGCAGGGGACGCTGGAGCACAGATACGCAGTATTTT	CASRGRWSTDTQYF
TRBJ1-2	NA	TRBV6-5	once	TGTGCCAGCAGTTACAGCCCTTTCGCTGGCTACACCTTC	CASSYSPFAGYTF
TRBJ2-7	TRBD1	TRBV18	NA	TGTGCCAGCTCACCTGGGACAGGGGGCTACGAGCAGTACTTC	CASSPGTGGYEQYF
TRBJ1-1	NA	TRBV7-2	NA	TGTGCCAGCAGCCCACAGACAGGCCGGAACACTGAAGCTTTCTTT	CASSPQTGRNTEAFF